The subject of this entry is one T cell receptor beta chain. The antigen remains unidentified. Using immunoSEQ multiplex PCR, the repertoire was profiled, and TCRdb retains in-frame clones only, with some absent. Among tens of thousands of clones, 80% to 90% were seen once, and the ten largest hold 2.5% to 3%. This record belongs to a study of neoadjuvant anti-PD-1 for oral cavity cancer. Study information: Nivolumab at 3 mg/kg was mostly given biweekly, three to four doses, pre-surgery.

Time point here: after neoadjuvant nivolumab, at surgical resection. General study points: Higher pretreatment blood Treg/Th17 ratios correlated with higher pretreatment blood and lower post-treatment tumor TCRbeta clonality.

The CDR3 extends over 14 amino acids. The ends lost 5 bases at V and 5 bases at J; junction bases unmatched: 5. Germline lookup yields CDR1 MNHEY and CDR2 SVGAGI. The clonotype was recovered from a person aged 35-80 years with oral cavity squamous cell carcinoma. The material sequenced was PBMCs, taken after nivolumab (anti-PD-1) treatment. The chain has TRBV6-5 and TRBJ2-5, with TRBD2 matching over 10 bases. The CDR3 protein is CASSLAGEGETQYF. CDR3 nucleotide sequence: TGTGCCAGCAGTCTAGCGGGGGAGGGGGAGACCCAGTACTTC.